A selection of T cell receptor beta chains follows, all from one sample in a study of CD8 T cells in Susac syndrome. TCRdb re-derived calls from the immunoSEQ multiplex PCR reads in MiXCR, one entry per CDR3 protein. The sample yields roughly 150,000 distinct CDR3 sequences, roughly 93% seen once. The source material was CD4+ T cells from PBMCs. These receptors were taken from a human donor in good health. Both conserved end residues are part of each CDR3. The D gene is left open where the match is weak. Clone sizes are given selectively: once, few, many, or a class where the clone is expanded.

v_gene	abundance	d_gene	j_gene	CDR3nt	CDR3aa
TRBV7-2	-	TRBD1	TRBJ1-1	TGTGCCAGCAGCCAATACAGGGGACAGTTGAACACTGAAGCTTTCTTT	CASSQYRGQLNTEAFF
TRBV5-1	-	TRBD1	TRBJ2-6	TGCGCCAGCAGCCTCTATTCCGGGACAGGGGGCGTTGGGGCCAACGTCCTGACTTTC	CASSLYSGTGGVGANVLTF
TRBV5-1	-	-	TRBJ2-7	TGCGCCAGCAGCTTGGATCCGGGCTACGAGCAGTACTTC	CASSLDPGYEQYF
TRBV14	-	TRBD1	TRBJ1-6	TGTGCCAGCAGCCAAGCCGGGACAGTCTATTCACCCCTCCACTTT	CASSQAGTVYSPLHF
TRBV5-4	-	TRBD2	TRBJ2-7	TGTGCCAGCAGCTCCGGGACTAGCGGATCTCTCTCCTACGAGCAGTACTTC	CASSSGTSGSLSYEQYF
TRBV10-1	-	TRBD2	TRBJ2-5	TGCGCCAGCAGTGTAACTAGCGTCCACCAAGAGACCCAGTACTTC	CASSVTSVHQETQYF
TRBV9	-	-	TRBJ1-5	TGTGCCAGCAGCCAAGACGCTGGCAATCAGCCCCAGCATTTT	CASSQDAGNQPQHF
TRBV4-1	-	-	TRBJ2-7	TGCGCCAGCAGCCAAGATTCGGGTGTCGGGCAGTACTTC	CASSQDSGVGQYF
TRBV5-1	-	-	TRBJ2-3	TGCGCCAGCAGCTTGGAGGACTCCTACACAGATACGCAGTATTTT	CASSLEDSYTDTQYF
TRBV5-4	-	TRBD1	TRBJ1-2	TGTGCCAGCAGCTTCGCAGGGGGCCTCTCTGGCTACACCTTC	CASSFAGGLSGYTF
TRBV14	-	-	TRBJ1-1	TGTGCCAGCAGCCAAGATTGGGGCAGGAAAGCTTTCTTT	CASSQDWGRKAFF
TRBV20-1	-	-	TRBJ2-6	TGCAGTGCTAGCCAGGACATGAGCTCTGGGGCCAACGTCCTGACTTTC	CSASQDMSSGANVLTF
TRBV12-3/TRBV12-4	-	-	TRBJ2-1	TGTGCCAGCAGTCAAGGGGTCCATAGCTCCTACAATGAGCAGTTCTTC	CASSQGVHSSYNEQFF
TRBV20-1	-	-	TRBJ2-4	TGCAGTGCTAGACCCTTCCAGGGGGGGGGAGGAAACATTCAGTACTTC	CSARPFQGGGGNIQYF
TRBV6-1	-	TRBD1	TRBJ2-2	TGTGCCAGCACCAGGACAGGGTGGTCCACCGGGGAGCTGTTTTTT	CASTRTGWSTGELFF
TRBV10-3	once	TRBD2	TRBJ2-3	TGTGCCATCAGTGCCTGGGGGGGGTTAGAAGATACGCAGTATTTT	CAISAWGGLEDTQYF
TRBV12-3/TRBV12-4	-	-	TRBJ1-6	TGTGCCTCTATGGGCTCAGGGTCTTATAATTCACCCCTCCACTTT	CASMGSGSYNSPLHF
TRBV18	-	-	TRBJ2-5	TGTGCCAGCTCACCACCGGGGCAAGAGACCCAGTACTTC	CASSPPGQETQYF
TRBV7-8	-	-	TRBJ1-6	TGTGCCAGCAGCTTTGGACAGAGGGATTCACCCCTCCACTTT	CASSFGQRDSPLHF
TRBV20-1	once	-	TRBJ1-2	TGCAGTGCTAGGGCCCGGGACACCCCAAGCGGCGGTGGCTACACCTTC	CSARARDTPSGGGYTF
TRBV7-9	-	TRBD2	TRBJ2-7	TGTGCCAGCAGCTTGAACACCGGGACTAGAGGGGGCGAGCAGTACTTC	CASSLNTGTRGGEQYF
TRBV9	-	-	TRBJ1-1	TGTGCCAGCAGCGTAGGAGGCGGTAATGAGAACACTGAAGCTTTCTTT	CASSVGGGNENTEAFF
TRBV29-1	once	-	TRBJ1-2	TGCAGCGTTGAAGATTGGAGGGCCAACTATGGCTACACCTTC	CSVEDWRANYGYTF
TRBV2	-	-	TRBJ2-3	TGTGCCAGCAGTCCCATGGGGGGCCACACAGATACGCAGTATTTT	CASSPMGGHTDTQYF
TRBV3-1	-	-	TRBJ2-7	TGTGCCAGCAGCCCCCGGGCTGGGGTACCCTACGAGCAGTACTTC	CASSPRAGVPYEQYF
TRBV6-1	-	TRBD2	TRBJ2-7	TGTGCCAGCAACGAAGCGGGGGGCCTCAGGTACGAGCAGTACTTC	CASNEAGGLRYEQYF
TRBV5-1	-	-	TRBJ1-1	TGCGCCAGCAGGGGGGCCGATGGCACTGAAGCTTTCTTT	CASRGADGTEAFF
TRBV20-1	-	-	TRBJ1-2	TGCAGTGCTAGGATAGACTATGGCTACACCTTC	CSARIDYGYTF
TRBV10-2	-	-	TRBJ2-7	TGCGCCAGCAGGGACCCGATTCCCTACGAGCAGTACTTC	CASRDPIPYEQYF
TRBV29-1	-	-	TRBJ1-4	TGCAGCGTTGGGCAGTTTAATGAAAAACTGTTTTTT	CSVGQFNEKLFF
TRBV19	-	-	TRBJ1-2	TGTGCCAGTAGTACGGACAGCCTCTATGGCTACACCTTC	CASSTDSLYGYTF
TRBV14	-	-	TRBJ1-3	TGTGCCAGCAGCCAAGGGAGTGGGACACGTCCGACATATTTT	CASSQGSGTRPTYF
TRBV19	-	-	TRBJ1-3	TGTGCCAGTAGCAACGATTATAAAGGAAACACCATATATTTT	CASSNDYKGNTIYF
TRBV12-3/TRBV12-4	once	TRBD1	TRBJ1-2	TGTGCCAGCAGGAGACAGGGTTCGGGTGGCTACACCTTC	CASRRQGSGGYTF
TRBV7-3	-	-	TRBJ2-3	TGTGCCAGCAGCTTACAGGCAGGTGTTGGAGATACGCAGTATTTT	CASSLQAGVGDTQYF
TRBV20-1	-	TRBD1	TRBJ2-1	TGCAGTGCTGGGGGAGGGACAGGGCTCAATGAGCAGTTCTTC	CSAGGGTGLNEQFF
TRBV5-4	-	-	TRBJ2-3	TGTGCCAGCAGGCAGGGCTTTTCAGATACGCAGTATTTT	CASRQGFSDTQYF